The 22 T cell receptor beta chains listed next were all sequenced from one sample in a study of blood T cells in healthy people across ages. Together with a sample-barcoded 5' primer, a J-beta primer mix was included in a second PCR lasting about 7 to 12 cycles. TCRdb fed the 5' RACE reads into MiXCR, producing one record per CDR3 protein. This repertoire shows 1.5 million to 1.8 million distinct CDR3 sequences, 35% to 45% found once; its top ten account for roughly 3.7%. Sequencing input: blood. These receptors were collected from a woman aged 18-29 years in good health.

The chain links TRBV3-1 to TRBJ1-4, with D unresolved. The germline CDR1 and CDR2 sequences are LGHDT and YNNKEL (reference sequence). CDR3 length: 14 amino acids. The ends were cut back, 8 bases at V and 6 bases at J, with 16 bases in the middle. Written as DNA, the CDR3 is TGTGCCAGCGGCCCCGGAGTCTCGGATGAAAAACTGTTTTTT. Its translation: CASGPGVSDEKLFF.

This clonotype was seen only a few times. The V call is TRBV6-5, the J call TRBJ1-2, with D perhaps TRBD1 (6 bases). This CDR3 is 12 amino acids long. Germline V lookup: CDR1 MNHEY, CDR2 SVGAGI. V lost 6 bases to trimming and J lost 6 bases, with 11 bases between them. CDR3 residues: CASSTQGNGYTF. CDR3 nucleotides: TGTGCCAGCAGCACCCAGGGGAATGGCTACACCTTC.

The V and J genes are TRBV12-3 or TRBV12-4 and TRBJ1-1; D uncertain. The CDR3 has 12 residues. Trimming removed 5 bases at V and 7 bases at J, with 11 bases between. DNA for the CDR3: TGTGCCAGCAGTCCTCCCGTGTGTGAAGCTTTCTTT. Encoded protein: CASSPPVCEAFF.

The chain employs TRBV12-3 or TRBV12-4 and TRBJ1-5; a possible D gene is TRBD1 (6 bases). The V and J ends lost 0 bases and 11 bases respectively, with 11 bases between them. The CDR3 length is 13 residues. The CDR3 bases are TGTGCCAGCAGTTTAGCTAGCAGGGACACCCAGCATTTT. Translating it yields CASSLASRDTQHF.

The chain recombines TRBV7-9 with TRBJ2-1; unclear D gene. V dropped 2 bases and J dropped 9 bases, with 5 bases sitting between them. Looked up from germline, CDR1 is SEHNR and CDR2 is FQNEAQ (reference sequence). The CDR3 has 11 residues. CDR3 region: CASSLKTEQFF. Here the CDR3 DNA reads TGTGCCAGCAGCTTAAAGACTGAGCAGTTCTTC.

The J gene is TRBJ2-5, the V gene TRBV7-6; D ambiguous. Germline assignment: CDR1 SGHVS and CDR2 FNYEAQ. V was shortened by 4 bases and J by 2 bases, with 14 bases between the two germline ends. The CDR3 extends over 15 amino acids. CDR3 nucleotides: TGTGCCAGCAGCTCACAGACGCTCCCGCAAGAGACCCAGTACTTC. Translating it yields CASSSQTLPQETQYF. The full variable domain, rest sourced from reference TRBV7-6 and TRBJ2-5, is GAGVSQSPRYKVTKRGQDVALRCDPISGHVSLYWYRQALGQGPEFLTYFNYEAQQDKSGLPNDRFSAERPEGSISTLTIQRTEQRDSAMYRCASSSQTLPQETQYFGPGTRLLVL.

DNA of the CDR3: TGTGCCAGCGGCAGATACGGGGGTGAGCAGTACTTC. Translating gives CASGRYGGEQYF. The chain uses TRBV6-5 and TRBJ2-7, with D possibly TRBD2 on 6 matching bases. The CDR3 covers 12 residues. With 8 bases removed from V and 7 bases from J, the gap between germline ends came to 15 bases. Germline loops: CDR1 MNHEY, CDR2 SVGAGI.

The sample holds a few counts of this clonotype. This sequence joins TRBV7-2 and TRBJ2-3, with 7 positions matching TRBD2. The CDR3 loop spans 16 amino acids. J gave up 0 bases and V 0 bases, and 3 bases lay outside the gene matches. Looked up from germline, CDR1 is SGHTA and CDR2 is FQGNSA. The CDR3 DNA reads as TGTGCCAGCAGCTTAGCGTGGGGGGGTAGCACAGATACGCAGTATTTT. Its translation is CASSLAWGGSTDTQYF. The full variable domain, its missing parts supplied by reference TRBV7-2 and TRBJ2-3, is GAGVSQSPSNKVTEKGKDVELRCDPISGHTALYWYRQSLGQGLEFLIYFQGNSAPDKSGLPSDRFSAERTGGSVSTLTIQRTQQEDSAVYLCASSLAWGGSTDTQYFGPGTRLTVL.

This chain links TRBV6-2 or TRBV6-3 with TRBJ2-7; D may be TRBD2 (6 bases). The assigned J gene may be wrong: the sequence end matches TRBJ2-5 better. Germline loops: CDR1 MNHEY, CDR2 SVGEGT. The CDR3 sequence is 15 residues long. The CDR3 loop reads CASRLTIGRPETQYF. DNA of the CDR3: TGTGCCAGCAGGCTGACTATCGGGAGACCAGAGACCCAGTACTTC.

This clonotype was counted between two and nine times. The rearrangement uses TRBV28 and TRBJ2-5; D not certain. V lost 5 bases, J lost 4 bases, and 23 bases lay in between. The CDR3 runs to 17 residues. Germline V gene lookup returns CDR1 MDHEN and CDR2 SYDVKM. The CDR3 sequence: CASSRTAIRTAGETQYF. The CDR3 DNA sequence: TGTGCCAGCAGTAGAACCGCTATCAGGACCGCAGGAGAGACCCAGTACTTC. Drawing the rest from reference TRBV28 and TRBJ2-5, the complete variable domain is DVKVTQSSRYLVKRTGEKVFLECVQDMDHENMFWYRQDPGLGLRLIYFSYDVKMKEKGDIPEGYSVSREKKERFSLILESASTNQTSMYLCASSRTAIRTAGETQYFGPGTRLLVL.

This clonotype was seen more than once but under ten times. This chain uses TRBV20-1 with TRBJ2-7; D may be TRBD1 (6 bases). Between the trimmed V and J ends, which lost 3 bases and 7 bases, there was a span of 19 bases. Germline lookup yields CDR1 DFQATT and CDR2 SNEGSKA (reference sequence). CDR3 size: 14 residues. CDR3 nucleotide sequence: TGCAGTGCTAGCCTCCGGGGCAGGGGTAAGGAGCAGTACTTC. It yields the protein CSASLRGRGKEQYF.

A word on this clonotype: The junction departs from germline at one end; a sequencing error may be responsible. This chain uses TRBV4-3 with TRBJ2-3; the D call may be TRBD1 or TRBD2 (5 bases each). CDR1 and CDR2 from the germline V gene are LGHNA and YSLEER. This CDR3 comprises 15 residues. The CDR3 DNA is TGCGCCAGCAGCCAAGGGGACCTCAGCACAGAGACGCAGTATTTT. This encodes CASSQGDLSTETQYF.

This clonotype was observed at least ten times. The rearrangement joins TRBV7-2 to TRBJ2-3; D perhaps matches TRBD2 (7 bases). Germline values: CDR1 SGHTA, CDR2 FQGNSA. Trimming took off 6 bases at V and 2 bases at J, with 18 bases between the two ends. The CDR3 is 16 amino acids. The CDR3 reads CASRQGTNLNTDTQYF. The CDR3 DNA sequence: TGTGCCAGCAGGCAGGGGACTAACCTCAACACAGATACGCAGTATTTT.

The chain employs TRBV4-3 and TRBJ2-1; D is perhaps TRBD2 (5 bases). This CDR3 is built from 15 residues. The ends were cut back, 0 bases at V and 9 bases at J, with 15 bases in the middle. Germline lookup yields CDR1 LGHNA and CDR2 YSLEER. Written as DNA, the CDR3 is TGCGCCAGCAGCCAAGATTGTCTAGCCCTCGGTGAGCAGTTCTTC. As protein: CASSQDCLALGEQFF.

This chain connects TRBV20-1 to TRBJ2-7; tentatively, D is TRBD2 (5 bases). The germline V gene encodes CDR1 DFQATT and CDR2 SNEGSKA (reference sequence). V was cut by 5 bases and J by 7 bases, with 18 bases left in between. The CDR3 runs to 13 residues. CDR3 sequence reads: CSAWTGGDNEQYF. CDR3 nucleotide sequence: TGCAGTGCTTGGACTGGCGGAGACAATGAGCAGTACTTC.

The V gene is TRBV20-1, the J gene TRBJ1-5, with D possibly being TRBD1 (6 bases). CDR1 is DFQATT and CDR2 is SNEGSKA in the germline V gene (reference sequence). The CDR3 length is 15 residues. With 0 bases removed from V and 3 bases from J, the gap between germline ends came to 12 bases. In DNA, the CDR3 is TGCAGTGCTAGAGATCGGCAGGGGCTCAATCAGCCCCAGCATTTT. Translating it yields CSARDRQGLNQPQHF.

The chain recombines TRBV11-2 with TRBJ2-5; 8 bases agree with TRBD1. Germline CDR1 SGHAT, CDR2 FQNNGV. There are 12 residues in the CDR3. J lost 11 bases, V lost 3 bases, and 5 bases had no gene match. CDR3 DNA sequence: TGTGCCAGCAGCTTCGAGCAGGGGGCACAGTACTTC. Translating gives CASSFEQGAQYF.

The V gene is TRBV20-1, the J gene TRBJ1-6, with D unclear. There are 14 residues in the CDR3. Trimming cost V 6 bases and J 5 bases, with 14 bases left between them. Germline-derived CDR1 and CDR2 are DFQATT and SNEGSKA (reference sequence). The CDR3 nucleotides read TGCAGTGCCCAGTTTCTAATTGATAATTCACCCCTCCACTTT. Encoded protein: CSAQFLIDNSPLHF.

The chain couples TRBV7-2 to TRBJ2-1, with D tentatively TRBD1 (5 bases). With 5 bases removed from V and 1 base from J, the gap between germline ends came to 12 bases. Germline values: CDR1 SGHTA, CDR2 FQGNSA. The CDR3 has 15 residues. As DNA, the CDR3 is TGTGCCAGCAGCCTCGGACAAGAGTCCTACAATGAGCAGTTCTTC. Its translation: CASSLGQESYNEQFF.

The J gene is TRBJ1-2, the V gene TRBV5-6; no definite D call. The CDR3 is made up of 14 amino acids. Germline CDR1 SGHDT, CDR2 YYEEEE. V dropped 3 bases and J dropped 3 bases, with 12 bases sitting between them. The CDR3 protein is CASSSDLDDYGYTF. CDR3 nucleotide sequence: TGTGCCAGCAGCTCGGACCTCGACGACTATGGCTACACCTTC.

This chain's CDR3 is CSDYEQYF. For the CDR3, the DNA is TGCAGTGACTACGAGCAGTACTTC. The V call is TRBV29-1, the J call TRBJ2-7; D uncertain. Germline CDR1 reads SQVTM; CDR2 reads ANQGSEA. This CDR3 is 8 amino acids long.

This clonotype was detected only a few times. V and J are TRBV27 and TRBJ2-7, with 8 bases fitting TRBD2. The CDR3 covers 14 residues. Losses at the gene ends were 3 bases for V and 2 bases for J; bases not matched to a gene: 3. Germline-derived CDR1 and CDR2 are MNHEY and SMNVEV (reference sequence). The CDR3 DNA sequence: TGTGCCAGCAGTTTGAGGCGGGAGGCCTACGAGCAGTACTTC. Its protein is CASSLRREAYEQYF.